One T cell receptor (beta chain) is described in this entry. Antigen unknown. A read error may be the cause here, since a much bigger clone is one base away. V was pared by 0 bases and J by 9 bases, with 9 bases of the junction left unmatched. The CDR3 covers 14 residues. Germline V lookup: CDR1 SGHRS, CDR2 YFSETQ. Unique molecular identifiers were incorporated when the TCRbeta library was constructed. TCRdb reanalysed the PCR reads using MiXCR and keeps one entry per CDR3 protein. The data show roughly 200,000 distinct CDR3 sequences, about a tenth seen once. This sample stems from a study of T-cell reconstitution after alpha-beta-depleted transplantation in children. Study-wide results and limits: One year post-transplant, T-cell counts and diversity were largely derived from T cells produced anew. The study traced high day-60 TCRbeta diversity in some patients to surviving recipient T cells and thymic progenitors. Alpha-beta T cells present about two months after transplant were reported to originate from several hundred expanded graft clones.

The sample here was PBMCs, taken before TCRalphabeta/CD19-depleted stem cell transplant. The chain is built from TRBV5-1 and TRBJ2-7; 7 bases line up with TRBD1. The sequence came from a child less than two years old with acute myeloid leukemia, due to receive a stem cell transplant. The CDR3 loop is CASSLADRDDGQYF. CDR3 coding DNA: TGCGCCAGCAGCTTGGCCGACAGGGACGACGGGCAGTACTTC.